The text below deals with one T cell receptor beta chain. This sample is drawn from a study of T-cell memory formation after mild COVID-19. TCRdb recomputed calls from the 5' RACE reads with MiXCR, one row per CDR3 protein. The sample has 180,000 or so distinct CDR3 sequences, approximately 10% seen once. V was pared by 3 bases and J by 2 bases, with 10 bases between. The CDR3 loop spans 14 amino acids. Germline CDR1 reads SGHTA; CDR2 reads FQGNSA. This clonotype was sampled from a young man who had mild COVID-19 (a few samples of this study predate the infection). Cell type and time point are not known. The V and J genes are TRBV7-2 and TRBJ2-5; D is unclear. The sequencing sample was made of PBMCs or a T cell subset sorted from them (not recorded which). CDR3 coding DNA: TGTGCCAGCAGCTTGCAGTCCAGGCAAGAGACCCAGTACTTC. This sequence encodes CASSLQSRQETQYF.